The 23 T cell receptor beta chains reported below all come from one sample, sequenced in a study of OX40 agonist ivuxolimab in advanced cancers. Libraries were prepared by immunoSEQ multiplex PCR; TCRdb keeps only in-frame clonotypes and omits some of them. The sample gives 43,000 or so clones, about 90% of which show up once; around 0.99% is in the top ten. This sample comprised CD4+ or CD8+ T cells sorted from blood, obtained in a trial of the OX40 agonist ivuxolimab. The source of these receptors is an adult with an advanced solid tumor such as melanoma, head and neck, liver or kidney cancer.

The genes are TRBV28 and TRBJ1-1; no definite D call. Germline CDR1 is MDHEN and CDR2 is SYDVKM. The CDR3 runs 12 residues. The V end was cut by 5 bases, the J end by 1 base, with 5 bases between. The CDR3 reads CASSRGNTEAFF. For the CDR3, the DNA is TGTGCCAGCAGTCGGGGGAACACTGAAGCTTTCTTT.

This clone was seen more than once but under ten times. The chain employs TRBV6-1 and TRBJ1-1, with D unresolved. CDR1 and CDR2 from the germline V gene are MNHNS and SASEGT. This CDR3 has 13 amino acids. The V gene lost 8 bases and the J gene lost 6 bases, with 16 bases spanning the gap. The CDR3 sequence: CASDRLGEAEAFF. CDR3 DNA sequence: TGTGCCAGCGATAGGCTTGGGGAAGCTGAAGCTTTCTTT.

J is TRBJ2-7 and V is TRBV6-5; the match to TRBD1 covers 7 bases. Trimming removed 4 bases from V and 2 bases from J; junction bases left unmatched: 2. Germline CDR1 is MNHEY and CDR2 is SVGAGI. The CDR3 loop spans 13 amino acids. CDR3 in amino acids: CASSSGQPYEQYF. In DNA form, the CDR3 reads TGTGCCAGCAGTTCGGGACAGCCCTACGAGCAGTACTTC.

The V call is TRBV7-2, the J call TRBJ1-1; D gene ambiguous. Trimming cost V 0 bases and J 3 bases, with 8 bases left between them. In germline, CDR1 is SGHTA, CDR2 FQGNSA. The CDR3 is made up of 14 amino acids. CDR3 region: CASSLAPPDTEAFF. CDR3 in DNA: TGTGCCAGCAGCTTAGCCCCCCCTGACACTGAAGCTTTCTTT.

The table lists this clone with a few counts. This sample also contains other DNA sequences that code for the same CDR3. The chain joins TRBV7-2 to TRBJ1-1; no clear D gene. Germline CDR1 SGHTA, CDR2 FQGNSA. V was trimmed by 1 base and J by 0 bases, leaving 9 bases between them. This CDR3 is built from 15 residues. Here the CDR3 reads CASSLEGDMNTEAFF. The CDR3 coding sequence is TGTGCCAGCAGCTTAGAGGGTGATATGAACACTGAAGCTTTCTTT.

This chain links TRBV19 with TRBJ2-2; TRBD1 matches 7 bases. This CDR3 is 14 amino acids long. With V trimmed by 6 bases and J by 4 bases, 5 bases remained unmatched. The germline V gene has CDR1 LNHDA and CDR2 SQIVND (reference sequence). CDR3 sequence (DNA): TGTGCCAGTAGCATTAACAGGGGCACCGGGGAGCTGTTTTTT. Its translation: CASSINRGTGELFF.

The rearrangement links TRBV2 to TRBJ2-2; D is unresolved. V was cut by 8 bases and J by 5 bases, with 12 bases left in between. The V gene's germline CDR1 is SNHLY and CDR2 FYNNEI. The CDR3 contains 13 residues. The CDR3 reads CASQLRETGELFF. CDR3 sequence (DNA): TGTGCCAGCCAATTACGAGAAACCGGGGAGCTGTTTTTT.

On this clone: Other DNA sequences in the same sample also yield this CDR3. V usage is TRBV18 and J usage is TRBJ1-1; 8 nucleotides agree with TRBD1. The germline gives CDR1 KGHSH, CDR2 LQKENI. The ends lost 2 bases at V and 5 bases at J; junction bases unmatched: 4. This CDR3 spans 14 amino acids. The CDR3 reads CASSPAGGGTEAFF. The CDR3 DNA follows: TGTGCCAGCTCACCAGCAGGGGGCGGTACTGAAGCTTTCTTT.

The chain carries TRBV28 and TRBJ1-3, with a weak D call TRBD1 (5 bases). The CDR3 runs to 13 residues. Between the trimmed V and J ends, which lost 6 bases and 4 bases, there was a span of 10 bases. Germline-derived CDR1 and CDR2 are MDHEN and SYDVKM. The CDR3 nucleotides are TGTGCCAGCAGCCAGGACATAGGAAACACCATATATTTT. Amino acids: CASSQDIGNTIYF.

The CDR3 protein is CASSVGVGGDLTDTQYF. The CDR3 nucleotides read TGTGCCAGCAGCGTGGGCGTGGGCGGGGACTTAACAGATACGCAGTATTTT. The rearrangement joins TRBV9 to TRBJ2-3, with a weak D call TRBD2 (6 bases). There are 17 residues in the CDR3. Germline CDR1 is SGDLS and CDR2 is YYNGEE. The V gene lost 2 bases and the J gene lost 3 bases, with 19 bases spanning the gap.

The chain recombines TRBV28 with TRBJ1-5; D is ambiguous. The germline gives CDR1 MDHEN, CDR2 SYDVKM. This CDR3 region has 14 residues. Trimming took 6 bases from V and 2 from J, leaving 11 bases between them. The CDR3 spells CASRRGIGNQPQHF. The CDR3 region has the DNA TGTGCCAGCAGACGAGGGATCGGCAATCAGCCCCAGCATTTT. The entire variable domain, with the rest obtained from reference TRBV28 and TRBJ1-5, is as follows: DVKVTQSSRYLVKRTGEKVFLECVQDMDHENMFWYRQDPGLGLRLIYFSYDVKMKEKGDIPEGYSVSREKKERFSLILESASTNQTSMYLCASRRGIGNQPQHFGDGTRLSIL.

In nucleotides, the CDR3 is TGTGCCAGCAGCTTGTTCTCGGGGGCTGGGGGATATGGCTACACCTTC. It codes for CASSLFSGAGGYGYTF. This sequence joins TRBV5-6 and TRBJ1-2; D possibly corresponds to TRBD1 (6 bases). The V and J ends lost 1 base and 5 bases respectively, with 18 bases between them. The CDR3 is 16 residues long. Per germline, CDR1 SGHDT and CDR2 YYEEEE. Full variable domain (remainder filled in from reference TRBV5-6 and TRBJ1-2): DAGVTQSPTHLIKTRGQQVTLRCSPKSGHDTVSWYQQALGQGPQFIFQYYEEEERQRGNFPDRFSGHQFPNYSSELNVNALLLGDSALYLCASSLFSGAGGYGYTFGSGTRLTVV.

V usage is TRBV5-1 and J usage is TRBJ2-1; TRBD2 agrees at 11 bases. V shed 2 bases and J 6 bases; nucleotides not matched to a gene: 4. The CDR3 is 15 residues long. CDR1 SGHRS and CDR2 YFSETQ come from the germline V gene. CDR3 protein: CASSFGLAGINEQFF. CDR3 DNA: TGCGCCAGCAGCTTCGGACTAGCGGGTATCAATGAGCAGTTCTTC.

To note about this clone: This CDR3 is also generated by other DNA sequences in the sample. This chain uses TRBV7-3 with TRBJ1-1; D is unclear. The CDR3 sequence is 15 residues long. V shed 0 bases and J shed 1 base, with 9 bases lying between them. Per germline, CDR1 SGHTA and CDR2 FQGTGA. CDR3 protein: CASSLTPAANTEAFF. CDR3 coding DNA: TGTGCCAGCAGCTTAACTCCCGCAGCGAACACTGAAGCTTTCTTT.

The chain carries TRBV5-1 and TRBJ2-7, with 10 bases aligning to TRBD1. This CDR3 region has 13 residues. J lost 6 bases, V lost 7 bases, and 7 bases had no gene match. CDR1 is SGHRS and CDR2 is YFSETQ in the germline V gene. CDR3 sequence: CASAGTGDSEQYF. The CDR3 region has the DNA TGCGCCAGCGCTGGGACAGGGGATAGCGAGCAGTACTTC.

The chain employs TRBV6-5 and TRBJ1-4, with D tentatively TRBD1 (6 bases). CDR1 MNHEY and CDR2 SVGAGI come from the germline V gene. The length of the CDR3 is 13 residues. V lost 2 bases and J lost 11, with 12 bases in between. The CDR3 loop is CASSYGGLGKLFF. As DNA, the CDR3 is TGTGCCAGCAGTTACGGGGGCCTCGGGAAACTGTTTTTT.

The chain carries TRBV10-2 and TRBJ2-3, with D possibly matching TRBD1 (5 bases). CDR1 and CDR2 from the germline V gene are WSHSY and SAAADI. There are 12 residues in the CDR3. The ends were cut back, 6 bases at V and 9 bases at J, with 13 bases in the middle. The CDR3 here is CASRLDTPTQYF. CDR3 coding DNA: TGCGCCAGCAGACTGGACACCCCAACGCAGTATTTT.

The chain joins TRBV27 to TRBJ1-3; tentative D call: TRBD1 (6 bases). CDR1 is MNHEY and CDR2 is SMNVEV in the germline V gene (reference sequence). The CDR3 consists of 15 residues. With 4 bases removed from V and 1 base from J, the gap between germline ends came to 11 bases. CDR3 coding DNA: TGTGCCAGCAGTTCAATACAGGGTTCTGGAAACACCATATATTTT. It yields the protein CASSSIQGSGNTIYF.

The chain recombines TRBV4-2 with TRBJ2-1; 9 bases are a match to TRBD2. Losses at the gene ends were 7 bases for V and 1 base for J; bases not matched to a gene: 14. Germline CDR1 is LGHNA and CDR2 is YNFKEQ. This CDR3 is 18 amino acids long. CDR3 coding DNA: TGTGCCAGCATAAACGGGCTCGGGCGGGAGGGATCCTACAATGAGCAGTTCTTC. Translated: CASINGLGREGSYNEQFF.

This chain links TRBV6-5 with TRBJ2-7, with D possibly matching TRBD2 (6 bases). This CDR3 has 16 amino acids. The germline gives CDR1 MNHEY, CDR2 SVGAGI. Trimming left V 4 bases short and J 7 bases short, with 23 bases between. CDR3 in amino acids: CASSSTSLPPVGEQYF. Written as DNA, the CDR3 is TGTGCCAGCAGTTCCACTAGCTTACCCCCGGTTGGGGAGCAGTACTTC.

The chain is built from TRBV28 and TRBJ2-1; 14 positions agree with TRBD2. The J segment lost 7 bases and the V segment lost 5 bases, leaving 7 bases of the junction unmatched. CDR1 and CDR2 (germline): MDHEN, SYDVKM. This CDR3 has 16 residues. The CDR3: CASSKGLAGVRNEQFF. The CDR3 bases are TGTGCCAGCAGTAAGGGACTAGCGGGAGTTAGAAATGAGCAGTTCTTC. Full variable domain (rest looked up from reference TRBV28 and TRBJ2-1): DVKVTQSSRYLVKRTGEKVFLECVQDMDHENMFWYRQDPGLGLRLIYFSYDVKMKEKGDIPEGYSVSREKKERFSLILESASTNQTSMYLCASSKGLAGVRNEQFFGPGTRLTVL.

The chain uses TRBV21-1 and TRBJ1-6; whether TRBD1, the table's D call, matches the DNA was not checked. TRBV21-1 is deemed a pseudogene. The CDR3 consists of 15 residues. The CDR3 nucleotides read TGTGCCAGCAGCAAAGTGGACAGGGGGTATTCACCCCTCCACTTT. It yields the protein CASSKVDRGYSPLHF.

The V gene is TRBV6-1, the J gene TRBJ1-5; possible D gene TRBD1, 6 bases. This CDR3 is built from 16 residues. From germline, CDR1 is MNHNS and CDR2 SASEGT. Trimming shortened V by 4 bases and J by 1 base, and 14 bases separated the two germline ends. CDR3 nucleotide sequence: TGTGCCAGCAGTGGGCTAACGGGGGCGAGCAATCAGCCCCAGCATTTT. Translation gives CASSGLTGASNQPQHF.